The 22 T cell receptor beta chains below were found in one sample sequenced in a study of T cells after yellow fever vaccination. TCRdb ran MiXCR on the 5' RACE reads and lists one entry per CDR3 protein. The repertoire includes fewer than 350,000 distinct CDR3 sequences, around 3.9% of them detected once, and about 25% sits in the top ten. The input for sequencing was PBMCs, taken on the day of the yellow fever booster vaccination. Receptors originate from a man younger than 30 who received the YFV17D yellow fever vaccine.

This clonotype was seen many times. The chain combines TRBV4-2 with TRBJ2-7, with 8 bases fitting TRBD2. The J segment lost 0 bases and the V segment lost 1 base, leaving 2 bases of the junction unmatched. Germline CDR1 is LGHNA and CDR2 is YNFKEQ. The CDR3 spans 15 residues. CDR3 amino acids: CASSQAGGASYEQYF. The CDR3, as DNA: TGTGCCAGCAGCCAAGCCGGGGGGGCCTCCTACGAGCAGTACTTC.

Only a few counts were recorded for this clonotype. V gene TRBV12-3 or TRBV12-4 combines with J gene TRBJ1-1, with 11 bases identical to TRBD1. V gave up 3 bases and J gave up 5 bases; unmatched junction bases: 5. The CDR3 sequence is 15 residues long. Here the CDR3 reads CASSLPDRGLTEAFF. The CDR3 DNA reads as TGTGCCAGCAGTTTGCCGGACAGGGGGCTAACTGAAGCTTTCTTT.

This clonotype has only a few counts. Here the CDR3 DNA reads TGTGCCAGCAGCTTAGCTGGACAGGGGGCAGGTGAGCAGTTCTTC. Its protein product is CASSLAGQGAGEQFF. This chain links TRBV7-2 with TRBJ2-1, with 11 positions matching TRBD1. The germline V gene encodes CDR1 SGHTA and CDR2 FQGNSA. After removal of 0 bases from V and 9 bases from J, the junction contained 4 bases not matched to a gene. The CDR3 runs 15 residues.

This rearrangement joins TRBV28 to TRBJ1-1, with 8 nucleotides matching TRBD1. V gave up 3 bases and J gave up 5 bases; unmatched junction bases: 5. The CDR3 sequence is 14 residues long. Germline CDR1 reads MDHEN; CDR2 reads SYDVKM. Here the CDR3 reads CASSFQGARTEAFF. The CDR3 coding sequence is TGTGCCAGCAGTTTTCAGGGGGCGAGGACTGAAGCTTTCTTT.

This clonotype was recorded many times. The V call is TRBV7-9, the J call TRBJ1-2; 10 bases line up with TRBD1. CDR1 and CDR2 (germline): SEHNR, FQNEAQ (reference sequence). The J segment lost 2 bases and the V segment lost 0 bases, leaving 3 bases of the junction unmatched. CDR3 length: 16 amino acids. This CDR3 reads CASSLAGTGENYGYTF. The DNA of the CDR3 is TGTGCCAGCAGCTTAGCCGGGACAGGGGAAAACTATGGCTACACCTTC.

The V call is TRBV6-4, the J call TRBJ2-1, with 9 bases lining up with TRBD2. This CDR3 spans 15 amino acids. Per germline, CDR1 MRHNA and CDR2 SNTAGT. V trimming: 5 bases; J trimming: 4 bases; junction bases outside the gene matches: 6. As DNA, the CDR3 is TGTGCCAGCAGTATCAGCGGGGGGCAATACAATGAGCAGTTCTTC. Translated: CASSISGGQYNEQFF.

This clonotype showed up many times. This chain connects TRBV6-2 or TRBV6-3 to TRBJ1-1; D unresolved. The germline V and J ends were trimmed by 5 bases and 2 bases, with 9 bases remaining between them. Germline V gene sequence: CDR1 MNHEY, CDR2 SVGEGT. The length of the CDR3 is 13 residues. This CDR3 is CASSATTNTEAFF. The CDR3, as DNA: TGTGCCAGCAGTGCGACAACCAACACTGAAGCTTTCTTT.

This clonotype was picked up many times. This sequence joins TRBV4-1 and TRBJ1-5; D uncertain. Deletions cut 1 base from V and 2 bases from J, with 12 bases between. The CDR3 is 16 amino acids. Germline V gene data show CDR1 as MGHRA and CDR2 as YSYEKL. The CDR3 coding sequence is TGCGCCAGCAGCCAAGGATCGGGGAAGCGCAATCAGCCCCAGCATTTT. Protein product: CASSQGSGKRNQPQHF.

This clonotype was counted only a few times. The chain joins TRBV5-1 to TRBJ1-2, with 7 bases that match TRBD1. The ends lost 4 bases at V and 8 bases at J; junction bases unmatched: 8. The CDR3 sequence is 13 residues long. Germline V gives CDR1 SGHRS, CDR2 YFSETQ. The CDR3 loop is CASSPDRAPGYTF. DNA for the CDR3: TGCGCCAGCAGCCCCGACAGGGCCCCAGGCTACACCTTC. Filled out from reference TRBV5-1 and TRBJ1-2, the complete variable domain reads KAGVTQTPRYLIKTRGQQVTLSCSPISGHRSVSWYQQTPGQGLQFLFEYFSETQRNKGNFPGRFSGRQFSNSRSEMNVSTLELGDSALYLCASSPDRAPGYTFGSGTRLTVV.

This clonotype was detected many times. The chain joins TRBV7-2 to TRBJ2-5; TRBD2 agrees at 9 bases. The CDR3 is made up of 15 amino acids. The trim removed 3 bases at V and 4 bases at J, leaving 6 bases unmatched. CDR1 and CDR2 from the germline V gene are SGHTA and FQGNSA. The CDR3 spells CASSFGGGAGETQYF. CDR3 nucleotide sequence: TGTGCCAGCAGCTTTGGCGGGGGGGCCGGAGAGACCCAGTACTTC.

This rearrangement joins TRBV27 to TRBJ2-6; the D gene is possibly TRBD2 (7 bases). The germline V gene encodes CDR1 MNHEY and CDR2 SMNVEV (reference sequence). The CDR3 length is 17 residues. The V end was cut by 1 base, the J end by 0 bases, with 10 bases between. Here the CDR3 reads CASSLYRDYSGANVLTF. CDR3 coding DNA: TGTGCCAGCAGTTTATACAGGGACTACTCTGGGGCCAACGTCCTGACTTTC.

This clonotype was counted many times. The chain has TRBV5-1 and TRBJ2-3; 7 bases map to TRBD1. Trimming cost V 0 bases and J 2 bases; bases outside gene matches: 6. Germline V gene sequence: CDR1 SGHRS, CDR2 YFSETQ. The CDR3 has 16 residues. In nucleotides, the CDR3 is TGCGCCAGCAGCTTGGCGATAGGGGGCTTCACAGATACGCAGTATTTT. Its protein is CASSLAIGGFTDTQYF.

In its sample, this clonotype was seen many times. In DNA, the CDR3 is TGTGCCAGCAGCACTTCGGGGGGCGGCTACAATGAGCAGTTCTTC. The encoded protein is CASSTSGGGYNEQFF. The chain carries TRBV11-2 and TRBJ2-1; maybe TRBD2 (7 bases). Germline V CDR1 and CDR2: SGHAT, FQNNGV. V was cut by 5 bases and J by 3 bases, with 14 bases left in between. The CDR3 spans 15 residues.

Only a few counts were recorded for this clonotype. The V and J genes are TRBV7-3 and TRBJ2-1; possibly TRBD2 for D (5 bases). This CDR3 has 15 residues. Trimming left V 10 bases short and J 0 bases short, with 16 bases between. CDR1 is SGHTA, CDR2 FQGTGA, per germline. The CDR3 region has the DNA TGTGCCACCCGGAGGACGGCAAGCTCCTACAATGAGCAGTTCTTC. Translating gives CATRRTASSYNEQFF. The full variable domain, rest sourced from reference TRBV7-3 and TRBJ2-1, is GAGVSQTPSNKVTEKGKYVELRCDPISGHTALYWYRQSLGQGPEFLIYFQGTGAADDSGLPNDRFFAVRPEGSVSTLKIQRTERGDSAVYLCATRRTASSYNEQFFGPGTRLTVL.

V is TRBV29-1 and J is TRBJ2-1; TRBD1 matches at 7 bases. V was pared by 1 base and J by 8 bases, with 17 bases of the junction left unmatched. Germline V gene sequence: CDR1 SQVTM, CDR2 ANQGSEA. The CDR3 runs 17 residues. CDR3 region: CSVEGETGIIRYDEQFF. The CDR3 DNA follows: TGCAGCGTTGAAGGCGAGACAGGGATTATCCGGTACGATGAGCAGTTCTTC.

This clonotype was recorded many times. The rearrangement joins TRBV5-5 to TRBJ2-7; possibly TRBD1 for D (6 bases). This CDR3 is 13 amino acids long. CDR1 is SGHKS, CDR2 YYEKEE, per germline (reference sequence). Trimming took 0 bases from V and 2 from J, leaving 6 bases between them. CDR3 region: CASSLDRAYEQYV. The CDR3, as DNA: TGTGCCAGCAGCTTGGACAGGGCCTACGAGCAGTACGTC.

This clonotype showed up many times. V gene TRBV11-2 combines with J gene TRBJ2-1; D is unresolved. Trimming took 5 bases from V and 2 from J, leaving 13 bases between them. Germline CDR1 SGHAT, CDR2 FQNNGV. The CDR3 totals 15 residues. CDR3 DNA sequence: TGTGCCAGCAGCGTCTATGTGGGCGCCTACAATGAGCAGTTCTTC. Its protein product is CASSVYVGAYNEQFF.

In this sample, this clonotype turned up a few times. The V call is TRBV7-8, the J call TRBJ1-4, with 8 nucleotides matching TRBD1. The CDR3 totals 16 residues. CDR1 is SGHVS and CDR2 is FQNEAQ in the germline V gene. V gave up 5 bases and J gave up 8 bases; unmatched junction bases: 13. The CDR3 region is CASSVTGDPRPEKLFF. For the CDR3, the DNA is TGTGCCAGCAGCGTGACAGGGGACCCTCGCCCCGAAAAACTGTTTTTT.

This clonotype showed up just once. The rearrangement uses TRBV19 and TRBJ1-5, with 7 bases identical to TRBD1. Germline values: CDR1 LNHDA, CDR2 SQIVND (reference sequence). The V and J ends lost 5 bases and 9 bases, in that order; junction bases with no gene match: 10. This CDR3 region has 14 residues. CDR3 amino acids: CASSPGTEDRPQHF. CDR3 nucleotide sequence: TGTGCCAGTAGTCCTGGGACAGAAGATCGGCCCCAGCATTTT.

On this clonotype: This could be a read error, since a much larger clone is one nucleotide away. This sequence joins TRBV27 and TRBJ1-4, with 7 positions matching TRBD1. The V gene's germline CDR1 is MNHEY and CDR2 SMNVEV (reference sequence). The CDR3 totals 13 residues. CDR3 in DNA: TGTGCCAGCAGCCGACAGGGTGGGGAAAAACTGATTTTT. Protein: CASSRQGGEKLIF.

There are many counts of this clonotype. The J gene is TRBJ2-1, the V gene TRBV5-1; possibly TRBD2 for D (6 bases). Germline CDR1 and CDR2: SGHRS and YFSETQ. Trimming pared 0 bases from V and 0 bases from J, leaving 13 bases between. The CDR3 contains 17 residues. The CDR3 nucleotides read TGCGCCAGCAGCTTGGATAGCGGTACACGCTCCTACAATGAGCAGTTCTTC. It encodes CASSLDSGTRSYNEQFF.

This clonotype has ten or more counts. The genes are TRBV7-2 and TRBJ2-2; D gene uncertain. Trimming removed 5 bases from V and 6 bases from J, with 16 bases in between. The CDR3 is 15 residues long. The V gene's germline CDR1 is SGHTA and CDR2 FQGNSA. The chain's CDR3 is CASSRFGGGAGELFF. The CDR3 DNA follows: TGTGCCAGCAGCCGATTCGGTGGTGGCGCCGGGGAGCTGTTTTTT.